This TCR beta chain derives from a study of blood T cell repertoires in COVID-19. Authors' methods: Amplification of reference gene primers provided the estimated nucleated cell counts. Profiling relied on immunoSEQ multiplex PCR, and the TCRdb table lists in-frame clones only, not all of them. D and trimming were read from the DNA, whereas the V and J calls and clone size are those reported in that table. The sample includes approximately 180,000 clones, more than 80% of them seen just once. Followed longitudinally, the Seattle patients had been enrolled during active infection. Sequencing was done on a sample of peripheral blood. The clonotype was recovered from a woman of 80 years or more with COVID-19, enrolled during active disease.

The CDR3 loop is CASSQETGGYSYNSPLHF. As DNA, the CDR3 is TGTGCCAGCAGCCAAGAGACGGGGGGTTATTCCTATAATTCACCCCTCCACTTT. This chain links TRBV3-1 (or the pseudogene TRBV3-2) with TRBJ1-6, with D perhaps matching TRBD1 (5 bases). The ends were cut back, 0 bases at V and 1 base at J, with 13 bases in the middle. This CDR3 region has 18 residues. Germline CDR1 LGHDT, CDR2 YNNKEL (reference sequence).